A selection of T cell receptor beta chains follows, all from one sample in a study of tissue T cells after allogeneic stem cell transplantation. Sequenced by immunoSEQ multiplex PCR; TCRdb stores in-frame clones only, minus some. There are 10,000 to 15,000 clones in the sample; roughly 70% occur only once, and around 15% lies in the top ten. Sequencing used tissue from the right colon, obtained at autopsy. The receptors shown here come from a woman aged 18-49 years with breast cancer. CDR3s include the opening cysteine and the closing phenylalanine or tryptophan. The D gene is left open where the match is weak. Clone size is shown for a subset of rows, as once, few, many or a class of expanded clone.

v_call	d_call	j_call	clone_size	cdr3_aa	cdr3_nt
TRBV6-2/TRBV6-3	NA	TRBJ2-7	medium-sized	CASSLGPPYEQYF	TGTGCCAGCAGTTTAGGACCCCCCTACGAGCAGTACTTC
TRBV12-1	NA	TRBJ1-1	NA	CASTLLGGQGFGSEAFF	TGTGCCAGCACCCTATTGGGGGGACAGGGGTTTGGCAGTGAAGCTTTCTTT
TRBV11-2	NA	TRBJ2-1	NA	CASRGWRFGRNEQFF	TGTGCCAGCAGGGGGTGGCGGTTCGGGCGGAATGAGCAGTTCTTC
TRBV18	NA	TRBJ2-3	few	CASSLLLAGRTDTQYF	TGTGCCAGCTCACTTCTCTTGGCAGGGAGGACAGATACGCAGTATTTT
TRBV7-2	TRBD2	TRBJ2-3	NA	CASSWGLAPVGDTQYF	TGTGCCAGCAGCTGGGGACTAGCCCCAGTGGGAGATACGCAGTATTTT
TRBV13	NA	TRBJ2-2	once	CASTPDRAGELFF	TGTGCCAGCACCCCTGATCGTGCCGGGGAGCTGTTTTTT
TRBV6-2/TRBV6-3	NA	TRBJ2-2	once	CASSYSSAGGAQNTGELFF	TGTGCCAGCAGTTACTCGTCGGCAGGGGGGGCCCAGAACACCGGGGAGCTGTTTTTT
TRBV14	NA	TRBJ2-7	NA	CASSLGTAQYF	TGTGCCAGCAGCTTAGGGACCGCGCAGTACTTC
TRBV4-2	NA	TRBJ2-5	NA	CASSQDRGGATETQYF	TGTGCCAGCAGCCAAGATAGGGGGGGCGCGACGGAGACCCAGTACTTC
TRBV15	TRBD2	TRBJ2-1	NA	CATSRDGGGSYNEQFF	TGTGCCACCAGCAGAGACGGCGGGGGTTCATACAATGAGCAGTTCTTC
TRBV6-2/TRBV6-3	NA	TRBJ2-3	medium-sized	CASSYRSTDTQYF	TGTGCCAGCAGTTACAGGAGCACAGATACGCAGTATTTT
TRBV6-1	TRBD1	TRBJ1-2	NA	CASSEARDSYGYTF	TGTGCCAGCAGTGAGGCCCGGGACAGCTATGGCTACACCTTC
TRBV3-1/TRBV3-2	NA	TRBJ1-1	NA	CASSQDLVIENTEAFF	TGTGCCAGCAGCCAAGATTTAGTGATAGAGAACACTGAAGCTTTCTTT
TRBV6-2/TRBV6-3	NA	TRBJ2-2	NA	CASSYFTGELFF	TGTGCCAGCAGTTACTTTACCGGGGAGCTGTTTTTT
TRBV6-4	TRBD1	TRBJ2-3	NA	CASSDSAGTGVTDTQYF	TGTGCCAGCAGTGACTCCGCCGGGACAGGGGTTACAGATACGCAGTATTTT
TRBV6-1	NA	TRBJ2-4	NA	CASSEALENIQYF	TGTGCCAGCAGTGAAGCGCTTGAAAACATTCAGTACTTC
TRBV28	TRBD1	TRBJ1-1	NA	CASREQGAGTEAFF	TGTGCCAGCAGAGAACAGGGGGCGGGAACTGAAGCTTTCTTT
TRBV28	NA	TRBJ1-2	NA	CASSPSRYGYTF	TGTGCCAGCAGTCCCTCACGCTATGGCTACACCTTC
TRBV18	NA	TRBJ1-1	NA	CASSPAGESSTEAFF	TGTGCCAGCTCACCAGCCGGGGAGTCATCCACTGAAGCTTTCTTT
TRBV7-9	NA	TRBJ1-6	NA	CASDEGSLHF	TGTGCCAGCGACGAGGGGTCCCTCCACTTT
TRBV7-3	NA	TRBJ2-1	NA	CASSSGRANEQFF	TGTGCCAGCAGCAGCGGCAGAGCCAATGAGCAGTTCTTC
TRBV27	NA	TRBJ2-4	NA	CASSRQEATKNIQYF	TGTGCCAGCAGCAGACAAGAGGCGACCAAAAACATTCAGTACTTC
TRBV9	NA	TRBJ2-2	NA	CASSLEGARAGELFF	TGTGCCAGCAGCCTGGAGGGGGCTAGGGCCGGGGAGCTGTTTTTT
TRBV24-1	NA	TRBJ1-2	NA	CATSDIYYGYTF	TGTGCCACCTCCGACATTTACTATGGCTACACCTTC
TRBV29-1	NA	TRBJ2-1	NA	CSVDRSISSYNEQFF	TGCAGCGTTGACCGATCGATCAGCTCCTACAATGAGCAGTTCTTC
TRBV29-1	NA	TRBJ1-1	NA	CSVGRATEAFF	TGCAGCGTAGGAAGGGCTACTGAAGCTTTCTTT
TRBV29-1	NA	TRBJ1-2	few	CSVEDWLDGYTF	TGCAGCGTTGAAGACTGGCTAGATGGCTACACCTTC
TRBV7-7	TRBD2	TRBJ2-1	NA	CASSLDSGSHNEQFF	TGTGCTAGCAGCTTAGATAGCGGGAGCCACAATGAGCAGTTCTTC
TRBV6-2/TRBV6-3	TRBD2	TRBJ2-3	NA	CASSARTSGRQYF	TGTGCCAGCAGTGCCCGGACTAGCGGGAGGCAGTATTTT
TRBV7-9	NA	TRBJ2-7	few	CASSGDGYEQYF	TGTGCCAGCAGCGGGGATGGATACGAGCAGTACTTC
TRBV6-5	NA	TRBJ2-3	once	CASRDPFGTDTQYF	TGTGCCAGCAGGGACCCTTTCGGGACAGATACGCAGTATTTT
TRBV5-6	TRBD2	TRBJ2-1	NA	CASSFGLAGRREQFF	TGTGCCAGCAGCTTTGGACTAGCGGGAAGACGCGAGCAGTTCTTC
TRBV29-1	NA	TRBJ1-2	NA	CSVERGEGRGGYTF	TGCAGCGTTGAGAGGGGAGAGGGGCGGGGTGGCTACACCTTC
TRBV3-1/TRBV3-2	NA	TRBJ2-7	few	CASTGISSYEQYF	TGTGCCAGCACGGGAATAAGCTCCTACGAGCAGTACTTC
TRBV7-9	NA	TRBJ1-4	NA	CASSRKGNVVF	TGTGCCAGCAGCCGAAAGGGAAATGTGGTTTTT
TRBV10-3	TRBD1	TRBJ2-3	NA	CATRGIGTGADTQYF	TGTGCCACCAGGGGTATCGGGACAGGGGCAGATACGCAGTATTTT
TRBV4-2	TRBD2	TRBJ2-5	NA	CASSQVAGGSETQYF	TGTGCCAGCAGCCAAGTAGCGGGGGGGTCGGAGACCCAGTACTTC
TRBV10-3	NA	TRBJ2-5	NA	CAISEWGTTEETQYF	TGTGCCATCAGTGAATGGGGGACCACGGAAGAGACCCAGTACTTC
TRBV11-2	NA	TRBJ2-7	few	CASSPLRGGGTYEQYF	TGTGCCAGCAGCCCTCTCCGGGGTGGGGGAACCTACGAGCAGTACTTC
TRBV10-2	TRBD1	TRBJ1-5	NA	CASSDQGEDQPQHF	TGCGCCAGCAGTGACCAGGGGGAGGATCAGCCCCAGCATTTT
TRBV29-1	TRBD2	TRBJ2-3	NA	CSVEPTGGPLHF	TGCAGCGTTGAACCGACGGGAGGGCCGCTCCATTTT
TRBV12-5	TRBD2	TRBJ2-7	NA	CASGLFPIAGARYEQYF	TGTGCTAGTGGTTTGTTTCCAATAGCGGGTGCCAGGTACGAGCAGTACTTC
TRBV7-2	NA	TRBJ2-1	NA	CASSLDTGSYNEQFF	TGTGCCAGCAGCTTAGATACGGGGTCCTACAATGAGCAGTTCTTC
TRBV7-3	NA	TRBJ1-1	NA	CASSPEGDRYTEAFF	TGTGCCAGCAGCCCTGAGGGGGACCGGTACACTGAAGCTTTCTTT